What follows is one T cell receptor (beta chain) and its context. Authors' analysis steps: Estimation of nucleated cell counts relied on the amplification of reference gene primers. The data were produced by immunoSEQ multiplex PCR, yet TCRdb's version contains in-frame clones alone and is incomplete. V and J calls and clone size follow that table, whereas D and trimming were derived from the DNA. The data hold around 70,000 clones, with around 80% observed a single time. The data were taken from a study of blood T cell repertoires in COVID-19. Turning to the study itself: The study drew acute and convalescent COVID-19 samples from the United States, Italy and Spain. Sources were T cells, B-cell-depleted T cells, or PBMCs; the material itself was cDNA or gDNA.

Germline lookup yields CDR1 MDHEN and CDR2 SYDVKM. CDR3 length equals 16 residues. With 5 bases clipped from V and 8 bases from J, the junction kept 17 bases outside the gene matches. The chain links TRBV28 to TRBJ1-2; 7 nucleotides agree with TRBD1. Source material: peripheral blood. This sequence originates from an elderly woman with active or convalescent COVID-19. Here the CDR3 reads CASSPRTGLSLGGYTF. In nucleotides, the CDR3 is TGTGCCAGCAGTCCTCGGACAGGCTTATCCTTGGGCGGCTACACCTTC.